This TCR beta chain was sequenced for a study of blood T cell repertoires in COVID-19. This clone was detected only a few times. Using immunoSEQ multiplex PCR, the repertoire was profiled, and TCRdb retains in-frame clones only, with some absent. The data show approximately 300,000 clones, 80% to 90% seen once. Trimming took 6 bases from V and 8 from J, leaving 19 bases between them. Germline V gene data show CDR1 as SNHLY and CDR2 as FYNNEI. This CDR3 spans 14 amino acids. This chain connects TRBV2 to TRBJ1-2; the D gene is possibly TRBD1 (6 bases). The material sequenced was PBMCs or T cells enriched from blood (not recorded which). The TCR comes from a woman under 40 who had recovered from COVID-19. In nucleotides, the CDR3 is TGTGCCAGCAGCGATGTTCCAGGGGCAGACGGCTACACCTTC. It encodes CASSDVPGADGYTF. Together with reference TRBV2 and TRBJ1-2, the CDR3 gives the full variable domain: EPEVTQTPSHQVTQMGQEVILRCVPISNHLYFYWYRQILGQKVEFLVSFYNNEISEKSEIFDDQFSVERPDGSNFTLKIRSTKLEDSAMYFCASSDVPGADGYTFGSGTRLTVV.